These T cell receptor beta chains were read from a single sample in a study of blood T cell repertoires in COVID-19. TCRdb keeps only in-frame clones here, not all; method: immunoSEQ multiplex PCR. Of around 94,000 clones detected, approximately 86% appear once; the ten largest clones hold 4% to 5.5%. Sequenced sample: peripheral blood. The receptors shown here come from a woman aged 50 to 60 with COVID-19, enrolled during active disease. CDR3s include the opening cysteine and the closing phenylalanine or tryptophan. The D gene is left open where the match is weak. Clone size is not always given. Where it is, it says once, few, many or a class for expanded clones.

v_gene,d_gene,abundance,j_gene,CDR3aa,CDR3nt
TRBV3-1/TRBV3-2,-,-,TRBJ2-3,CASSQDLGGADTQYF,TGTGCCAGCAGCCAAGATCTTGGCGGCGCAGATACGCAGTATTTT
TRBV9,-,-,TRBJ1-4,CASSPTPSFEKLFF,TGTGCCAGCAGCCCAACCCCTAGTTTTGAAAAACTGTTTTTT
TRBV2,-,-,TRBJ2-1,CASRGQWNEQFF,TGTGCCAGCAGGGGGCAGTGGAATGAGCAGTTCTTC
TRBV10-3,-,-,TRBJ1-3,CATSLGIRGSSGNTIYF,TGTGCCACCTCCTTGGGTATAAGGGGAAGCTCTGGAAACACCATATATTTT
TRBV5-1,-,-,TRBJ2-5,CASSFWLDPQETQYF,TGCGCCAGCAGCTTTTGGCTAGACCCCCAAGAGACCCAGTACTTC
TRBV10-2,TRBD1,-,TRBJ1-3,CASKTGQGSGNTIYF,TGCGCCAGCAAAACAGGACAGGGGTCTGGAAACACCATATATTTT
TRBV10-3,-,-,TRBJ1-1,CAISESGASYTEAFF,TGTGCCATCAGTGAGTCGGGGGCGTCCTACACTGAAGCTTTCTTT
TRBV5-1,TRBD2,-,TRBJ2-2,CASSLAYDSGGATGELFF,TGCGCCAGCAGCTTGGCCTATGACAGCGGGGGGGCGACCGGGGAGCTGTTTTTT
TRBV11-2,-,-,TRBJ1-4,CASSRGAGTNEKLFF,TGTGCCAGCAGCCGGGGTGCGGGGACGAATGAAAAACTGTTTTTT
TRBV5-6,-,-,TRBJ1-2,CASSLSGLANYGYTF,TGTGCCAGCAGCTTGTCCGGGTTGGCTAACTATGGCTACACCTTC
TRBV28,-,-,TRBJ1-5,CASRIQGVGNQPQHF,TGTGCCAGCAGAATCCAGGGTGTGGGCAATCAGCCCCAGCATTTT
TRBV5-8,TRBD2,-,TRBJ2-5,CASSPEASGGVRYF,TGTGCCAGCAGCCCGGAGGCTAGCGGGGGGGTACGGTACTTC
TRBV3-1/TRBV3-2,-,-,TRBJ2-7,CASSQAEQTYEQYF,TGTGCCAGCAGCCAAGCCGAACAGACCTACGAGCAGTACTTC
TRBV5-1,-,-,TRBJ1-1,CASSSIYDARNTEAFF,TGCGCCAGCAGCTCGATTTACGATGCTAGGAACACTGAAGCTTTCTTT
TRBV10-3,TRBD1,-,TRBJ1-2,CAIRPDRERYGYTF,TGTGCCATCAGGCCGGACAGGGAACGCTATGGCTACACCTTC
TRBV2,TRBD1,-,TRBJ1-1,CASSYRGAWTEAFF,TGTGCCAGCAGTTACAGGGGGGCTTGGACTGAAGCTTTCTTT
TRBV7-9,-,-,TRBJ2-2,CASSSALTGSTGELFF,TGTGCCAGCAGCTCCGCACTGACAGGTTCCACCGGGGAGCTGTTTTTT
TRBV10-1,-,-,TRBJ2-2,CAANLSDRDTGELFF,TGCGCCGCTAATCTTTCGGACAGAGACACCGGGGAGCTGTTTTTT
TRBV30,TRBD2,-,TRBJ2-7,CAWSPGTSEDSSSYEQYF,TGTGCCTGGAGTCCCGGGACTAGCGAAGACTCTAGCTCCTACGAGCAGTACTTC
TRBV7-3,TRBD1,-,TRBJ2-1,CASSSQGPDEQFF,TGTGCCAGCAGCTCACAGGGGCCGGATGAGCAGTTCTTC
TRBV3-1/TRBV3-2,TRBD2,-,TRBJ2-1,CASSQEGTGTSDDEQFF,TGTGCCAGCAGCCAAGAAGGAACCGGGACTAGCGATGATGAGCAGTTCTTC
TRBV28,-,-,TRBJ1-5,CASSTEIRGSEQPQHF,TGTGCCAGCAGTACCGAAATCCGGGGATCGGAACAGCCCCAGCATTTT
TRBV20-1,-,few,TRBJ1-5,CSASDVGRSGNQPQHF,TGCAGTGCAAGTGACGTCGGGAGGTCGGGCAATCAGCCCCAGCATTTT
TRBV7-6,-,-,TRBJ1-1,CASTSGNTEAFF,TGTGCCAGCACTTCAGGGAACACTGAAGCTTTCTTT
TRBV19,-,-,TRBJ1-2,CASSIQGNEYGYTF,TGTGCCAGTAGTATACAGGGCAATGAATATGGCTACACCTTC
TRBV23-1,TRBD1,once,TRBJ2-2,CASSQPTTGGDTGELFF,TGCGCCAGCAGTCAACCAACTACAGGGGGAGACACCGGGGAGCTGTTTTTT
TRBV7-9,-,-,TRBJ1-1,CASSFETPGYTEAFF,TGTGCCAGCAGCTTTGAAACCCCCGGGTACACTGAAGCTTTCTTT
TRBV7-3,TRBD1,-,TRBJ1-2,CASSKDRDYGYTF,TGTGCCAGCAGCAAGGACAGGGACTATGGCTACACCTTC
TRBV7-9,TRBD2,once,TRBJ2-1,CASTLLAGTSYNEQFF,TGTGCCAGCACCCTCTTAGCGGGGACGTCCTACAATGAGCAGTTCTTC
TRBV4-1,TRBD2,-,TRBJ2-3,CASSQMTLAGETDTQYF,TGCGCCAGCAGCCAAATGACGCTAGCGGGGGAAACAGATACGCAGTATTTT
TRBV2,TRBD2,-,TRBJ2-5,CASRKAGLAGGQETQYF,TGTGCCAGCAGAAAGGCAGGACTAGCGGGGGGCCAAGAGACCCAGTACTTC
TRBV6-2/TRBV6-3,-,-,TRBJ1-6,CASSPSQGWGPLHF,TGTGCCAGCAGTCCCTCACAGGGATGGGGACCCCTCCACTTT
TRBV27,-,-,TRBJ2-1,CASSFADSYNEQFF,TGTGCCAGCAGTTTCGCGGATTCCTACAATGAGCAGTTCTTC
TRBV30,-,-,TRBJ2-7,CAWRGLGGPNYEQYF,TGTGCCTGGAGGGGGCTCGGGGGACCAAACTACGAGCAGTACTTC
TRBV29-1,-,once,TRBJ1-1,CSVTQKTGCSEAFF,TGCAGCGTCACCCAAAAAACAGGTTGCTCTGAAGCTTTCTTT
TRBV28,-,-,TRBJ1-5,CASRPNRAGNQPQHF,TGTGCCAGCAGGCCGAACAGGGCGGGCAATCAGCCCCAGCATTTT
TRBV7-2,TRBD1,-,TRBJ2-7,CASSSAIGTGLEQYF,TGTGCCAGCAGCTCCGCTATAGGGACAGGGCTCGAGCAGTACTTC
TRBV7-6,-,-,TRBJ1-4,CASRPQGLGNEKLFF,TGTGCCAGCAGACCACAGGGTTTGGGTAATGAAAAACTGTTTTTT
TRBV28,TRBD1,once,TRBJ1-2,CASSLFYGGQGAVGYTF,TGTGCCAGCAGTTTATTTTATGGGGGACAGGGGGCGGTTGGCTACACCTTC
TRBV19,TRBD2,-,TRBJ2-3,CASSIPAGGSDTQYF,TGTGCCAGTAGTATACCAGCGGGGGGTTCAGATACGCAGTATTTT
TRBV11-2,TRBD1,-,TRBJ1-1,CASSTPGRDRDAEAFF,TGTGCCAGCAGCACGCCCGGCCGGGACAGGGATGCTGAAGCTTTCTTT
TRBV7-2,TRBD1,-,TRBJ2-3,CATGTGGTDTQYF,TGTGCCACCGGGACAGGGGGCACAGATACGCAGTATTTT
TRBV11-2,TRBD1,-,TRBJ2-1,CASSLVYGTGIYNEQFF,TGTGCCAGCAGCTTAGTTTACGGGACAGGGATCTACAATGAGCAGTTCTTC